The text below deals with one T cell receptor beta chain. This sample is part of a study of blood T cell repertoires in COVID-19. Assay used: immunoSEQ multiplex PCR; TCRdb lists only in-frame clones, some missing. The sample holds approximately 220,000 clones, around 82% seen once. The germline V gene encodes CDR1 SGHDT and CDR2 YYEEEE. CDR3 length equals 15 residues. V lost 5 bases and J lost 7; bases outside the gene matches: 10. The clonotype comes from a woman aged 25 to 39 who had recovered from COVID-19. Input material: peripheral blood. The chain recombines TRBV5-6 with TRBJ1-4; 8 bases are shared with TRBD1. The CDR3 is CASSRLDRGGEKLFF. As DNA, the CDR3 is TGTGCCAGCAGTCGTCTAGACAGGGGTGGTGAAAAACTGTTTTTT. The full variable domain, rest sourced from reference TRBV5-6 and TRBJ1-4, is DAGVTQSPTHLIKTRGQQVTLRCSPKSGHDTVSWYQQALGQGPQFIFQYYEEEERQRGNFPDRFSGHQFPNYSSELNVNALLLGDSALYLCASSRLDRGGEKLFFGSGTQLSVL.